The 26 T cell receptor beta chains reported below all come from one sample, sequenced in a study of T cell repertoires in cytomegalovirus infection. TCRdb itself ran the reads through MiXCR, one entry per CDR3 protein. The sample comprises 450,000 to 600,000 distinct CDR3 sequences, about 44% of which are singletons, and 40% to 50% rests with the top ten. For these TCRs, the target antigens are not known. The sample here was cultured PBMCs, taken from culture after CMV antigen stimulation. The receptors were gathered from a human donor in good health (CMV status not recorded). Some clones in this sample may be carry-over from other donors' samples.

V is TRBV10-3 and J is TRBJ2-3, with 8 positions matching TRBD1. The V gene's germline CDR1 is ENHRY and CDR2 SYGVKD. V shed 0 bases and J 5 bases; nucleotides not matched to a gene: 7. This CDR3 spans 16 amino acids. CDR3 nucleotides: TGTGCCATCAGTGAGTCTGCGGACAGGGATTTAGATACGCAGTATTTT. Amino acids: CAISESADRDLDTQYF.

The V and J genes are TRBV7-6 and TRBJ2-7; 9 bases are shared with TRBD1. J lost 5 bases, V lost 3 bases, and 5 bases had no gene match. Germline assignment: CDR1 SGHVS and CDR2 FNYEAQ. The CDR3 has 14 amino acids. CDR3 nucleotide sequence: TGTGCCAGCAGCTTGACAGGGGGTACGGACGAGCAGTACTTC. Its protein product is CASSLTGGTDEQYF.

This clonotype came up once. The gene calls are TRBV28 and TRBJ1-2; D gene uncertain. There are 15 residues in the CDR3. Germline values: CDR1 MDHEN, CDR2 SYDVKM. V lost 6 bases, J lost 7 bases, and 21 bases lay in between. The CDR3 DNA follows: TGTGCCAGCAGCTCGAGGGCCTTCAAACCCGGTGGCTACACCTTC. Its protein product is CASSSRAFKPGGYTF.

In its sample, this clonotype was seen a few times. The genes are TRBV7-6 and TRBJ2-3, with 10 bases lining up with TRBD2. CDR3 length equals 14 residues. Trimming cost V 5 bases and J 8 bases; bases outside gene matches: 7. CDR1 SGHVS and CDR2 FNYEAQ come from the germline V gene. CDR3 DNA: TGTGCCAGCAGCATCACCGGGACTAGCGTTACGCAGTATTTT. Encoded protein: CASSITGTSVTQYF.

This clonotype was recorded a few times. This chain uses TRBV7-2 with TRBJ1-3; D not resolved. The CDR3 consists of 14 residues. V lost 1 base, J lost 7 bases, and 11 bases lay in between. Germline CDR1 reads SGHTA; CDR2 reads FQGNSA. The CDR3 region is CASSLVGKANTIYF. Here the CDR3 DNA reads TGTGCCAGCAGCTTAGTTGGGAAGGCTAACACCATATATTTT.

As regards this clonotype: Sequence at one end of the junction differs from germline and may be a read error. The chain has TRBV4-1 and TRBJ2-4, with D hard to call. The CDR3 runs 12 residues. Germline CDR1 is MGHRA and CDR2 is YSYEKL. DNA for the CDR3: TGCGCCAGCAGCCCCCGGCAGAACACTCAGTACTTC. Residues: CASSPRQNTQYF.

This clonotype was counted between two and nine times. The V gene is TRBV7-9, the J gene TRBJ2-5; 9 bases match TRBD2. This CDR3 spans 16 amino acids. The germline gives CDR1 SEHNR, CDR2 FQNEAQ (reference sequence). Trimming took 5 bases from V and 5 from J; bases not matched to a gene: 12. The CDR3 sequence is CASSRPGGGAYETQYF. The CDR3 bases are TGTGCCAGCAGCCGACCGGGCGGGGGGGCTTATGAGACCCAGTACTTC.

The chain couples TRBV2 to TRBJ2-1; a possible D gene is TRBD2 (6 bases). The CDR3 length is 14 residues. Germline values: CDR1 SNHLY, CDR2 FYNNEI. The V and J ends lost 3 bases and 7 bases respectively, with 13 bases between them. The CDR3 region is CASSDRGSRNEQFF. In DNA form, the CDR3 reads TGTGCCAGCAGTGATCGGGGGAGTAGGAATGAGCAGTTCTTC.

The gene calls are TRBV24-1 and TRBJ2-1; TRBD2 aligns across 7 bases. The CDR3 sequence is 15 residues long. V shed 3 bases, J shed 4 bases, and the junction held 5 bases outside the gene matches. Germline V gene lookup returns CDR1 KGHDR and CDR2 SFDVKD. Here the CDR3 reads CATSDAGDIYNEQFF. The CDR3 DNA sequence: TGTGCCACCAGTGATGCGGGGGATATTTACAATGAGCAGTTCTTC.

The V and J genes are TRBV6-2 or TRBV6-3 and TRBJ1-1; D is ambiguous. Germline V lookup: CDR1 MNHEY, CDR2 SVGEGT. This CDR3 contains 13 residues. The ends were cut back, 5 bases at V and 7 bases at J, with 14 bases in the middle. The CDR3 protein is CASSPRRNHEAFF. As DNA, the CDR3 is TGTGCCAGCAGTCCCCGACGGAACCATGAAGCTTTCTTT.

The V and J genes are TRBV7-4 and TRBJ2-7; unclear D gene. Germline lookup yields CDR1 SGHVT and CDR2 SQSDAQ. With 1 base removed from V and 3 bases from J, the gap between germline ends came to 10 bases. The CDR3 consists of 14 residues. The CDR3 sequence: CASSLDVPFYEQYF. In nucleotides, the CDR3 is TGTGCCAGCAGCTTAGATGTCCCATTCTACGAGCAGTACTTC.

The gene calls are TRBV2 and TRBJ2-3; D possibly uses TRBD1 or TRBD2 (5 bases each). The V and J ends lost 6 bases and 5 bases respectively, with 15 bases between them. The length of the CDR3 is 14 residues. Germline lookup yields CDR1 SNHLY and CDR2 FYNNEI. CDR3 in amino acids: CASSAIPGQDTQYF. In DNA form, the CDR3 reads TGTGCCAGCAGCGCAATCCCGGGGCAAGATACGCAGTATTTT. The complete variable domain, with remaining parts taken from reference TRBV2 and TRBJ2-3, reads EPEVTQTPSHQVTQMGQEVILRCVPISNHLYFYWYRQILGQKVEFLVSFYNNEISEKSEIFDDQFSVERPDGSNFTLKIRSTKLEDSAMYFCASSAIPGQDTQYFGPGTRLTVL.

This clonotype has a count of ten or more. J is TRBJ2-7 and V is TRBV7-2, with D uncertain. The germline CDR1 and CDR2 sequences are SGHTA and FQGNSA. This CDR3 is 17 amino acids long. Trimming left V 0 bases short and J 2 bases short, with 17 bases between. The CDR3 spells CASSLAQVLASPYEQYF. Written as DNA, the CDR3 is TGTGCCAGCAGCTTAGCGCAGGTCCTCGCGAGTCCCTACGAGCAGTACTTC.

Only a few counts were recorded for this clonotype. This sequence joins TRBV7-2 and TRBJ1-5; D gene uncertain. The CDR3 spans 14 residues. Germline loops: CDR1 SGHTA, CDR2 FQGNSA. V gave up 0 bases and J gave up 4 bases, with 7 bases separating them. CDR3 sequence reads: CASSLALLNQPQHF. The CDR3 DNA follows: TGTGCCAGCAGCTTAGCCTTACTTAATCAGCCCCAGCATTTT.

This sequence joins TRBV4-1 and TRBJ2-5; 12 nucleotides align to TRBD2. CDR3 length: 17 amino acids. With 4 bases clipped from V and 5 bases from J, the junction kept 11 bases outside the gene matches. Germline V gives CDR1 MGHRA, CDR2 YSYEKL. The CDR3 is CASSPRTSGVNGETQYF. The DNA for the CDR3 is TGCGCCAGCAGCCCCCGGACTAGCGGGGTGAATGGGGAGACCCAGTACTTC.

The CDR3 DNA reads TGTGCCAGCAGCATAGGGGCCCGATACGAGCAGTACTTC. Translating gives CASSIGARYEQYF. This chain connects TRBV7-8 to TRBJ2-7; possibly TRBD1 for D (5 bases). The CDR3 runs 13 residues. V was clipped by 5 bases and J by 4 bases, with 12 bases between them. Germline CDR1 and CDR2: SGHVS and FQNEAQ.

This chain connects TRBV6-1 to TRBJ2-1; 8 positions agree with TRBD2. After removal of 6 bases from V and 3 bases from J, the junction contained 7 bases not matched to a gene. Per germline, CDR1 MNHNS and CDR2 SASEGT. The length of the CDR3 is 15 residues. The CDR3 coding sequence is TGTGCCAGCAGGCTTCGGGGGGGGCTCTACAATGAGCAGTTCTTC. Translation gives CASRLRGGLYNEQFF.

The J gene is TRBJ2-2, the V gene TRBV6-2 or TRBV6-3, with D uncertain. This CDR3 comprises 11 residues. V lost 8 bases and J 5 bases, leaving 6 bases between the germline ends. The germline V gene encodes CDR1 MNHEY and CDR2 SVGEGT. The CDR3 DNA is TGTGCCAGCCTAAAAACCGGGGAGCTGTTTTTT. Its protein is CASLKTGELFF.

The genes are TRBV7-9 and TRBJ2-7; 8 nucleotides align to TRBD1. This CDR3 region has 18 residues. In germline, CDR1 is SEHNR, CDR2 FQNEAQ (reference sequence). V was clipped by 2 bases and J by 1 base; unmatched bases: 13. Written as DNA, the CDR3 is TGTGCCAGCAGCTTACGGGGCCACGGACAGGGAAAATCCTACGAGCAGTACTTC. Amino acids: CASSLRGHGQGKSYEQYF. The full variable domain, completed using reference TRBV7-9 and TRBJ2-7, is DTGVSQNPRHKITKRGQNVTFRCDPISEHNRLYWYRQTLGQGPEFLTYFQNEAQLEKSRLLSDRFSAERPKGSFSTLEIQRTEQGDSAMYLCASSLRGHGQGKSYEQYFGPGTRLTVT.

This clonotype was seen more than once but under ten times. J is TRBJ2-1 and V is TRBV12-3 or TRBV12-4; 9 positions agree with TRBD1. V lost 1 base, J lost 10 bases, and 8 bases stayed unmatched. CDR3 length equals 15 residues. CDR3 residues: CASSLGRDRAGEQFF. The CDR3 bases are TGTGCCAGCAGTTTAGGGAGGGACAGGGCTGGGGAGCAGTTCTTC.

This chain joins TRBV6-5 and TRBJ2-3; 7 positions agree with TRBD2. V lost 0 bases and J lost 4; bases outside the gene matches: 1. The CDR3 is made up of 14 amino acids. Germline loops: CDR1 MNHEY, CDR2 SVGAGI. The CDR3 is CASSYSGGADTQYF. The CDR3 nucleotides are TGTGCCAGCAGTTACTCGGGAGGGGCAGATACGCAGTATTTT.

This clonotype was counted once. The chain recombines TRBV12-3 or TRBV12-4 with TRBJ1-1; D is unresolved. The CDR3 spans 13 residues. Trimming stripped 1 base from V and 3 bases from J, with 6 bases between. The CDR3 coding sequence is TGTGCCAGCAGTTTAGACGGTTACACTGAAGCTTTCTTT. It codes for CASSLDGYTEAFF.

V and J are TRBV7-6 and TRBJ2-4; D unresolved. Between the trimmed V and J ends, which lost 4 bases and 4 bases, there was a span of 11 bases. The CDR3 covers 14 residues. Germline V gene lookup returns CDR1 SGHVS and CDR2 FNYEAQ. The DNA for the CDR3 is TGTGCCAGCAGCTCTTGGAAAGGGAAAAACATTCAGTACTTC. Protein product: CASSSWKGKNIQYF.

The V and J genes are TRBV7-9 and TRBJ2-3; 9 positions match TRBD1. CDR1 and CDR2 from the germline V gene are SEHNR and FQNEAQ (reference sequence). The trim removed 4 bases at V and 0 bases at J, leaving 2 bases unmatched. CDR3 size: 15 residues. The CDR3 DNA is TGTGCCAGCAGCTGGACAGGGGAAAGCACAGATACGCAGTATTTT. It translates to CASSWTGESTDTQYF.

The chain is built from TRBV6-1 and TRBJ2-7; the match to TRBD2 covers 8 bases. Trimming removed 2 bases from V and 3 bases from J; junction bases left unmatched: 3. CDR3 size: 14 residues. Germline CDR1 MNHNS, CDR2 SASEGT. The CDR3 loop is CASSEPSGSYEQYF. Written as DNA, the CDR3 is TGTGCCAGCAGTGAACCCAGCGGGAGCTACGAGCAGTACTTC.

This clonotype was recorded a few times. The chain recombines TRBV7-9 with TRBJ2-5; possibly TRBD1 for D (6 bases). Germline V lookup: CDR1 SEHNR, CDR2 FQNEAQ (reference sequence). The V and J ends lost 8 bases and 4 bases respectively, with 17 bases between them. The CDR3 has 14 residues. Here the CDR3 DNA reads TGTGCCAGCTCGGACCCGGGACACCCAGAGACCCAGTACTTC. Protein product: CASSDPGHPETQYF.